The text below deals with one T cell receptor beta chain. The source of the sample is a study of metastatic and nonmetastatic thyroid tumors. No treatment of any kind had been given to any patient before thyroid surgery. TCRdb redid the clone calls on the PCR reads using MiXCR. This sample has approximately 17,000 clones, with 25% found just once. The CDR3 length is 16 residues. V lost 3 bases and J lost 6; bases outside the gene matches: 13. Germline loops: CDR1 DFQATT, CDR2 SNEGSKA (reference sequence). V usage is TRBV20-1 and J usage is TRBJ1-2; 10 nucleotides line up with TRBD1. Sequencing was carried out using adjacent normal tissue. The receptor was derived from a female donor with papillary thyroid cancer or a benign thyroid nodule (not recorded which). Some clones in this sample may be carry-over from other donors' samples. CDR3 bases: TGCAGTGCTAGCCCGGCCACCGGGACAGGGGAGCATGGCTACACCTTC. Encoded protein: CSASPATGTGEHGYTF.